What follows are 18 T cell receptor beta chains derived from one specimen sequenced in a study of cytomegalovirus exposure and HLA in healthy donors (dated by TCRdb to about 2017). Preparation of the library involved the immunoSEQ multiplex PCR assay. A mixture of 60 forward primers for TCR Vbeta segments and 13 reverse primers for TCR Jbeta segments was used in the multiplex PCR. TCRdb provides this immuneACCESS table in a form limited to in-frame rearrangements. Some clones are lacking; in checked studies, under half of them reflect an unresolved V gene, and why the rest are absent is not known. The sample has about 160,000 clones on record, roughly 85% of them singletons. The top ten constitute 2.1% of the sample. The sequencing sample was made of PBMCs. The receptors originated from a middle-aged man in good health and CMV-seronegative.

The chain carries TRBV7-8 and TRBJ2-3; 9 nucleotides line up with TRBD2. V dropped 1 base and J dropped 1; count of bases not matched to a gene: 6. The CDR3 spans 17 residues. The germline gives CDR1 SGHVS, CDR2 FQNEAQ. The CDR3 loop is CASSLEGGLAGTDTQYF. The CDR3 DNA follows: TGTGCCAGCAGCTTAGAGGGGGGACTAGCCGGCACAGATACGCAGTATTTT.

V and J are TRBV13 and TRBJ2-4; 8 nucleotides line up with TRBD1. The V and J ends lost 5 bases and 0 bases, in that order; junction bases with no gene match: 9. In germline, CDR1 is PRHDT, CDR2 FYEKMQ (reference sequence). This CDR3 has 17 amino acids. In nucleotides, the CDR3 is TGTGCCAGCAGCCCCCGACAGGGGTCGCTAGCCAAAAACATTCAGTACTTC. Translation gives CASSPRQGSLAKNIQYF.

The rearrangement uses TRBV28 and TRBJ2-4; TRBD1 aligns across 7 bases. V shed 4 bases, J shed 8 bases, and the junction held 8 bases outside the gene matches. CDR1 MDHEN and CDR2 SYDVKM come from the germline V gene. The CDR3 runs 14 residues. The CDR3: CASSSTGALDIQYF. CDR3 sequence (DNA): TGTGCCAGCAGTTCAACAGGGGCGCTTGACATTCAGTACTTC.

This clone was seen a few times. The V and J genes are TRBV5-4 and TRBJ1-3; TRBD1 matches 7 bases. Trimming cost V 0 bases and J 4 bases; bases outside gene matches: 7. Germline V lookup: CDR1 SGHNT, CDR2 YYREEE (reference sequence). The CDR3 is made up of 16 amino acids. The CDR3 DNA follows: TGTGCCAGCAGCTTGGCCTCCAGGGGGATCGGAAACACCATATATTTT. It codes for CASSLASRGIGNTIYF.

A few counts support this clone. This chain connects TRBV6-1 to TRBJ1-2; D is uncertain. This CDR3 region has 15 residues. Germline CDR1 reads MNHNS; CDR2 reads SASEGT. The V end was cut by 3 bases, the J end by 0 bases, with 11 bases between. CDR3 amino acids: CASSEYYRANYGYTF. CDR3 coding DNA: TGTGCCAGCAGTGAGTATTACAGAGCTAACTATGGCTACACCTTC.

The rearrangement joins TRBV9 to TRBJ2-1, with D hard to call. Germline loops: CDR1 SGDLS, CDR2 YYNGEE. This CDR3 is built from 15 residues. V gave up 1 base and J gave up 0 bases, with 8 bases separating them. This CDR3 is CASSVSPSSYNEQFF. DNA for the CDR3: TGTGCCAGCAGCGTATCCCCTAGCTCCTACAATGAGCAGTTCTTC.

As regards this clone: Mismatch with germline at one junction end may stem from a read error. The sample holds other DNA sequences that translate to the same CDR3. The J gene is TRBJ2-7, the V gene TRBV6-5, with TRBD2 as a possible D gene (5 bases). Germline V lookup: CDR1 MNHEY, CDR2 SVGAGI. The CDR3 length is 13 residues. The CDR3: CASSRTRTYEQYF. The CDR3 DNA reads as TGTGCCAGCAGCAGAACTAGAACCTACGAGCAATACTTC.

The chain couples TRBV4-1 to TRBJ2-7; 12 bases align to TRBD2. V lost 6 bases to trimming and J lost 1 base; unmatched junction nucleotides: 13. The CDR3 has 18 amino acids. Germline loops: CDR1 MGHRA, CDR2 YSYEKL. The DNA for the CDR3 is TGCGCCAGCAGTCCGAGACTAGCGGGAGATATCTCTTCCTACGAGCAGTACTTC. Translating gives CASSPRLAGDISSYEQYF.

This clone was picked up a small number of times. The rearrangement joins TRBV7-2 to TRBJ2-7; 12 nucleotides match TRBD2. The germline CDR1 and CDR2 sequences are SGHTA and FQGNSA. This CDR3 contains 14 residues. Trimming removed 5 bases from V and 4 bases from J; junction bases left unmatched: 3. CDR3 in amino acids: CASSIGLAGYEQYF. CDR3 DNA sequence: TGTGCCAGCAGCATTGGACTAGCGGGATACGAGCAGTACTTC. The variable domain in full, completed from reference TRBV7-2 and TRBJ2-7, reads GAGVSQSPSNKVTEKGKDVELRCDPISGHTALYWYRQSLGQGLEFLIYFQGNSAPDKSGLPSDRFSAERTGGSVSTLTIQRTQQEDSAVYLCASSIGLAGYEQYFGPGTRLTVT.

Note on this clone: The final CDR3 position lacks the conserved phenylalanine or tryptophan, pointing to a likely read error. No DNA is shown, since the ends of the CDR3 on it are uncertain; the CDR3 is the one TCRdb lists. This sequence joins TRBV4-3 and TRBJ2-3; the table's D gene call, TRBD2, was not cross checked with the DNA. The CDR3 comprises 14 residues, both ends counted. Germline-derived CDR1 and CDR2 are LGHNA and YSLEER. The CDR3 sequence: CASSHPRNGSLRNC.

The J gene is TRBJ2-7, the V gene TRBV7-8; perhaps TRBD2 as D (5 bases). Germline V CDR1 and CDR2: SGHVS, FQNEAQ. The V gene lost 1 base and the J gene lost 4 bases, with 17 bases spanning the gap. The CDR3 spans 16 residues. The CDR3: CASSLGTGSQTYEQYF. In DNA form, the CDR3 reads TGTGCCAGCAGCTTAGGGACGGGAAGCCAAACTTACGAGCAGTACTTC.

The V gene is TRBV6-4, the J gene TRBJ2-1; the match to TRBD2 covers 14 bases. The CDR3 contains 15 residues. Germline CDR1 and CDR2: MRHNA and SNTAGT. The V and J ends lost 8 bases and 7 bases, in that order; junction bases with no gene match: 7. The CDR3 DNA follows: TGTGCCAGCGGACTAGCGGGAGGTCTGAGAAATGAGCAGTTCTTC. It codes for CASGLAGGLRNEQFF.

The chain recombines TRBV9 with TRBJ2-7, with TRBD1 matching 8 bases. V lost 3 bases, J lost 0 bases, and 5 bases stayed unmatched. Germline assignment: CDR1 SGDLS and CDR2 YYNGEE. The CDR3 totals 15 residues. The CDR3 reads CASSGGQGPSYEQYF. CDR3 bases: TGTGCCAGCAGCGGCGGACAGGGTCCCTCCTACGAGCAGTACTTC.

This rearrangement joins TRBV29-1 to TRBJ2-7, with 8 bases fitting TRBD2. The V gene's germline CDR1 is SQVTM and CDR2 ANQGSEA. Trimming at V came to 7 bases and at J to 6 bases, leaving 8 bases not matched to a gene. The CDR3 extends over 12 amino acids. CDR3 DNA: TGCAGCGCCGCCGGTCGGGGGGGCGAGCAGTACTTC. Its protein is CSAAGRGGEQYF.

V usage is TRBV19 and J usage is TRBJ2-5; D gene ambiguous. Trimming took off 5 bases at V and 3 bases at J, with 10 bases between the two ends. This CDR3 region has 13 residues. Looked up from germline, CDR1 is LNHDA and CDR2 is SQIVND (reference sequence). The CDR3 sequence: CASSLGREETQYF. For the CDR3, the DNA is TGTGCCAGTAGTTTGGGCAGAGAAGAGACCCAGTACTTC.

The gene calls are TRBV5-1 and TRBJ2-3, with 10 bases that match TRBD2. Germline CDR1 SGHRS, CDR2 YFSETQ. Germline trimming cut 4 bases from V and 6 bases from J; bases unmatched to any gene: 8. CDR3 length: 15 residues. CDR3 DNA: TGCGCCAGCAGCAGGGAAGCGGGAGGGCCGGATACGCAGTATTTT. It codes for CASSREAGGPDTQYF.

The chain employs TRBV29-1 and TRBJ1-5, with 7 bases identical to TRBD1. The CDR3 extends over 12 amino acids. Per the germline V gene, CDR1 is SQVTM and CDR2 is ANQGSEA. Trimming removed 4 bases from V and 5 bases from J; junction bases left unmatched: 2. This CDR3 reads CSVGTGDQPQHF. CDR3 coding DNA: TGCAGCGTTGGGACAGGTGATCAGCCCCAGCATTTT.

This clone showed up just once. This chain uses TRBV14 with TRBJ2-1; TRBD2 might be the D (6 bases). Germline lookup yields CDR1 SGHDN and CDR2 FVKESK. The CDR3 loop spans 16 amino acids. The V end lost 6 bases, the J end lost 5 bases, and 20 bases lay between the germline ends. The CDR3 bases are TGTGCCAGCAGTTTAAGAACGGGACTGGCCAACAATGAGCAGTTCTTC. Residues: CASSLRTGLANNEQFF.